Each of the 10 T cell receptor beta chains below was sequenced from the same sample in a study of blood T cell repertoires in COVID-19. Profiled with immunoSEQ multiplex PCR; TCRdb holds only in-frame clones, not every one. Of 400,000 to 450,000 clones in the sample, 75% to 90% were seen once. Specimen: PBMCs or T cells enriched from blood (not recorded which). The receptors shown here come from a man aged 25 to 40 who had recovered from COVID-19.

V gene TRBV3-1 (or the pseudogene TRBV3-2) combines with J gene TRBJ2-1; 9 bases agree with TRBD2. CDR1 and CDR2 (germline): LGHDT, YNNKEL (reference sequence). Losses at the gene ends were 1 base for V and 3 bases for J; bases not matched to a gene: 10. This CDR3 comprises 18 residues. CDR3 amino acids: CASSQAETLAGNYNEQFF. The CDR3 nucleotides are TGTGCCAGCAGCCAAGCCGAAACACTAGCGGGCAACTACAATGAGCAGTTCTTC.

The rearrangement joins TRBV21-1 to TRBJ2-7; no check of the table's D call, TRBD2, against the DNA was made. TRBV21-1 is an annotated pseudogene. The CDR3 length is 11 residues. Here the CDR3 DNA reads TGTGCCAGCAGCATACCGAGCGAGCAGTACTTC. As protein: CASSIPSEQYF.

V and J are TRBV19 and TRBJ1-2; a weak D match, TRBD1 (5 bases). This CDR3 comprises 13 residues. V was pared by 6 bases and J by 7 bases, with 15 bases between. Germline lookup yields CDR1 LNHDA and CDR2 SQIVND (reference sequence). This chain's CDR3 is CASSPTERVGYTF. The CDR3 DNA sequence: TGTGCCAGTAGCCCGACAGAGAGAGTTGGCTACACCTTC. Full variable domain (outside the CDR3, taken from reference TRBV19 and TRBJ1-2): DGGITQSPKYLFRKEGQNVTLSCEQNLNHDAMYWYRQDPGQGLRLIYYSQIVNDFQKGDIAEGYSVSREKKESFPLTVTSAQKNPTAFYLCASSPTERVGYTFGSGTRLTVV.

This chain uses TRBV5-1 with TRBJ2-6; D unclear. V was pared by 4 bases and J by 0 bases, with 11 bases between. The CDR3 sequence is 16 residues long. The germline CDR1 and CDR2 sequences are SGHRS and YFSETQ. CDR3 amino acids: CASSQLKSSGANVLTF. CDR3 nucleotide sequence: TGCGCCAGCAGCCAACTAAAGAGCTCTGGGGCCAACGTCCTGACTTTC.

This chain connects TRBV30 to TRBJ2-3; the match to TRBD2 covers 12 bases. V lost 7 bases, J lost 5 bases, and 7 bases stayed unmatched. CDR3 length: 14 residues. CDR1 and CDR2 (germline): GTSNPN, SVGIG (reference sequence). The CDR3 bases are TGTGCCTCAAACCTAGCGGGAGGGCAAGATACGCAGTATTTT. Translation gives CASNLAGGQDTQYF.

The chain carries TRBV28 and TRBJ2-5, with D perhaps matching TRBD1 (6 bases). Per germline, CDR1 MDHEN and CDR2 SYDVKM. This CDR3 has 15 residues. V was clipped by 2 bases and J by 5 bases, with 15 bases between them. CDR3 region: CASSLAGVKGETQYF. The CDR3 DNA reads TGTGCCAGCAGTTTAGCAGGGGTCAAAGGGGAGACCCAGTACTTC.

This clone was picked up a small number of times. This sequence joins TRBV7-8 and TRBJ1-2; 10 bases align to TRBD1. This CDR3 comprises 17 residues. Germline lookup yields CDR1 SGHVS and CDR2 FQNEAQ. The ends lost 0 bases at V and 5 bases at J; junction bases unmatched: 9. This CDR3 reads CASSLASGTGVGYGYTF. The CDR3 DNA reads as TGTGCCAGCAGCTTAGCCAGCGGGACAGGGGTTGGGTATGGCTACACCTTC.

This clone has only one observation. V and J are TRBV19 and TRBJ2-7, with D possibly TRBD1 on 6 matching bases. The CDR3 consists of 15 residues. With 6 bases removed from V and 7 bases from J, the gap between germline ends came to 22 bases. Germline CDR1 is LNHDA and CDR2 is SQIVND (reference sequence). CDR3 DNA sequence: TGTGCCAGTAGCACCCCCCACCAGGGGTCCATGGAGCAGTACTTC. This codes for CASSTPHQGSMEQYF.

V usage is TRBV13 and J usage is TRBJ1-1; 10 bases line up with TRBD1. This CDR3 comprises 13 residues. Trimming at V came to 6 bases and at J to 9 bases, leaving 7 bases not matched to a gene. CDR1 and CDR2 from the germline V gene are PRHDT and FYEKMQ (reference sequence). This CDR3 is CASSYPGQGKAFF. The CDR3 DNA follows: TGTGCCAGCAGTTACCCGGGACAGGGGAAAGCTTTCTTT. The entire variable domain, with the rest obtained from reference TRBV13 and TRBJ1-1, is as follows: AAGVIQSPRHLIKEKRETATLKCYPIPRHDTVYWYQQGPGQDPQFLISFYEKMQSDKGSIPDRFSAQQFSDYHSELNMSSLELGDSALYFCASSYPGQGKAFFGQGTRLTVV.

The chain couples TRBV5-1 to TRBJ1-2; possibly TRBD1 for D (6 bases). This CDR3 has 13 amino acids. V lost 3 bases and J lost 3, with 9 bases in between. From germline, CDR1 is SGHRS and CDR2 YFSETQ. CDR3 region: CASSSGHYYGYTF. The CDR3 DNA is TGCGCCAGCAGCTCGGGACACTACTATGGCTACACCTTC.